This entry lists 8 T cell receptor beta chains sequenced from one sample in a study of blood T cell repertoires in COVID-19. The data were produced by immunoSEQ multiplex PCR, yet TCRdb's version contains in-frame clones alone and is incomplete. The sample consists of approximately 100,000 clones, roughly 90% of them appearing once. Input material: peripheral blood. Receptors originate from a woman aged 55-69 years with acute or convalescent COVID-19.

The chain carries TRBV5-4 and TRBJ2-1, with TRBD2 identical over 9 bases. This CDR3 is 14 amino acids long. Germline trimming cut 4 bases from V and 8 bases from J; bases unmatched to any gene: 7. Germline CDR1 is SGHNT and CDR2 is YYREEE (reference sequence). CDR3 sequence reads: CASSPGLARDEQFF. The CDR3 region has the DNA TGTGCCAGCAGCCCCGGACTAGCGAGGGATGAGCAGTTCTTC. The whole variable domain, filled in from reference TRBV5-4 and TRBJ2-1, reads ETGVTQSPTHLIKTRGQQVTLRCSSQSGHNTVSWYQQALGQGPQFIFQYYREEENGRGNFPPRFSGLQFPNYSSELNVNALELDDSALYLCASSPGLARDEQFFGPGTRLTVL.

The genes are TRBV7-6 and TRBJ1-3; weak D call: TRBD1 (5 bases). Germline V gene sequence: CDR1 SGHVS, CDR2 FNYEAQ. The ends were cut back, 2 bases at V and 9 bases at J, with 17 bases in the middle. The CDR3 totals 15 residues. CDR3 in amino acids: CASSLLSTQGGTIYF. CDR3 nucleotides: TGTGCCAGCAGCTTACTCTCTACCCAGGGTGGCACCATATATTTT.

DNA of the CDR3: TGTGCCAGCAGCCCCGGGACTAGCGGCTACAATGAGCAGTTCTTC. It codes for CASSPGTSGYNEQFF. V and J are TRBV7-9 and TRBJ2-1; 11 nucleotides match TRBD2. The V and J ends lost 5 bases and 3 bases, in that order; junction bases with no gene match: 3. The germline V gene encodes CDR1 SEHNR and CDR2 FQNEAQ (reference sequence). This CDR3 region has 15 residues. Supplemented by reference TRBV7-9 and TRBJ2-1, the full variable domain reads DTGVSQNPRHKITKRGQNVTFRCDPISEHNRLYWYRQTLGQGPEFLTYFQNEAQLEKSRLLSDRFSAERPKGSFSTLEIQRTEQGDSAMYLCASSPGTSGYNEQFFGPGTRLTVL.

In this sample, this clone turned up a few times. Written as DNA, the CDR3 is TGCGCCAGCAGCTACGCCGGGACTCCAGGAGAGGGCTACACCTTC. Residues: CASSYAGTPGEGYTF. J is TRBJ1-2 and V is TRBV5-1; D might be TRBD1 (5 bases). The CDR3 is 15 residues long. CDR1 SGHRS and CDR2 YFSETQ come from the germline V gene. The V end lost 3 bases, the J end lost 8 bases, and 20 bases lay between the germline ends.

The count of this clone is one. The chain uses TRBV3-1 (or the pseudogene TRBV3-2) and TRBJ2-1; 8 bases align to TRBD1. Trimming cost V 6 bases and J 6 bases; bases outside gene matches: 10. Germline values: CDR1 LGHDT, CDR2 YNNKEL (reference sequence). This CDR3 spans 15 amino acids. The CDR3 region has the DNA TGTGCCAGCAGAACCGAGGACAGGGCGGGCAATGAGCAGTTCTTC. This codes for CASRTEDRAGNEQFF.

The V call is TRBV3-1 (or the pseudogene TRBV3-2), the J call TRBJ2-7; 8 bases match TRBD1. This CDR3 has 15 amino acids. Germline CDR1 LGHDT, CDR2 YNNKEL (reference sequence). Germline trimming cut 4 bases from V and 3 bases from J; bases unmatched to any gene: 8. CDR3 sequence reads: CASSRYGGQGYEQYF. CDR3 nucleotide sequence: TGTGCCAGCAGCCGCTACGGTGGACAGGGCTACGAGCAGTACTTC.

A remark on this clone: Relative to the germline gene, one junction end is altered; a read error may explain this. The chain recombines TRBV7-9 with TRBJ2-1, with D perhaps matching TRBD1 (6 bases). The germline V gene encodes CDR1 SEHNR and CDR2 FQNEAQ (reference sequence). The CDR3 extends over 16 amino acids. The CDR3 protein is CASSPRTAVTYNEQFF. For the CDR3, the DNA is TGTGCCAGCAGCCCCCGGACAGCAGTGACCTATAATGAGCAGTTCTTC.

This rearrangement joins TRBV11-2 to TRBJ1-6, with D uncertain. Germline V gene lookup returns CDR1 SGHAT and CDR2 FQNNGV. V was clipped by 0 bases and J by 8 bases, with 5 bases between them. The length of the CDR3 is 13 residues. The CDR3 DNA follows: TGTGCCAGCAGCTTAGATCTTTATTCACCCCTCCACTTT. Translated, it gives CASSLDLYSPLHF.